This T cell receptor (beta chain) was captured by sequencing in a study of control samples from healthy donors and cancer patients. The V gene lost 0 bases and the J gene lost 5 bases, with 8 bases spanning the gap. CDR1 and CDR2 from the germline V gene are SGDLS and YYNGEE. The CDR3 length is 13 residues. TCRdb's copy holds only in-frame clones and misses some; the assay was immunoSEQ multiplex PCR. The table shows about 69,000 clones, with roughly 84% occurring only once. The V and J genes are TRBV9 and TRBJ1-1; no firm D call. The sample was PBMCs. This TCR came from a woman aged 50 to 60 with lung cancer. The CDR3 region has the DNA TGTGCCAGCAGCGTAGACCATAGAACTGAAGCTTTCTTT. Residues: CASSVDHRTEAFF.